This T cell receptor beta chain was observed in a study of T cell responses to AZD1222 COVID-19 vaccine (dated by TCRdb to about 2021). For the study in its entirety: AZD1222 recipients with second doses at about 4 weeks or about 12 weeks were pooled, because spike-specific TCR depth and breadth did not differ between schedules. Trial participants were enrolled into age subgroups of 18-55, 56-69 and 70-plus years, which contained around 150, 28 and 57 TCR-sequenced participants, respectively. TCR sequencing covered fewer than 250 trial participants: 207 given two doses of AZD1222 and about 26 given two doses of MenACWY control vaccine.

Concerning this clone: Its antigen is not yet known. Per-base quality was not reported, and no clone a single base away is much larger than it.

The CDR3 regions of human TCRbeta chains were subjected to immunosequencing. Per the source publication's procedure: Repertoire TCRs were matched against a reference library of SARS-CoV-2-specific TCRs generated with the MIRA antigen-specificity platform. Breadth meant the fraction of unique TCRs that were SARS-CoV-2-associated, whereas depth meant the fraction of total T cells that were SARS-CoV-2-associated. Each spike-specific TCR was assigned to its reactive spike region and to a CD4 or CD8 class using the MIRA data. Log10-transformed breadth and depth values were compared by one-way ANOVA with Sidak's multiple comparisons tests. The table comes from immuneACCESS by way of TCRdb, which keeps in-frame sequences with V and J called. Part of the clones is missing from these tables; in studies checked, under half for an unresolved V gene and the rest for unknown reasons. V and J calls and clone size are as listed in that table; D and trimming were resolved from the DNA. This sample gives some 100,000 clones in total; around nine tenths of them show up just once. Around 17% of the sample belongs to the ten largest clones.

What the study reported, not specific to this receptor: Spike-specific TCR breadth and depth rose significantly after two AZD1222 doses compared with day 0 and with MenACWY recipients. Participants were mostly white British, with more females than males. The authors suggested clonal diversity may have been underestimated. The vaccine-associated CD4 TCRs covered the entire spike protein, and the dominant responses fell in regions 160-218 and 743-854. Only five to seven AZD1222 recipients were SARS-CoV-2 seropositive at baseline, limiting conclusions about previously exposed vaccinees. Reportedly, close to half of the unique spike-specific TCRs recognized epitopes lying outside the regions that are mutated in the B.1.351 and B.1.1.7 variants. Because no day 14 peak-response samples were available, the repertoires could be characterized only after the peak T cell response. The 56-69-year group was small, and its depth increase did not reach significance, likely because of low power.

The time point label, as the study defines it: baseline before first vaccination. Samples from vaccinated people were obtained from the UK trials COV001 and COV002, which included a single-blind randomized controlled phase 2/3 trial of AZD1222 (ChAdOx1 nCoV-19) in healthy adults. For TCRbeta chain sequencing, PBMC samples from trial participants were taken at day 0 and at day 28 after the second dose. V was cut back by 5 bases and J by 7 bases, leaving a gap of 12 bases between them. The CDR3 covers 13 residues, taking in both the cysteine and the phenylalanine. Left in the record is the CDR3 DNA by itself, 39 bases read in frame from the first base. The germline V gene provides CDR1 SNHLY and CDR2 FYNNEI.

Rearrangement joined TRBV2 to TRBJ1-5, with the D gene not confidently named. The material sequenced was peripheral blood, taken on day 0 of AZD1222 vaccination. The source is an adult in good health. The nucleotide sequence reads as follows: TGTGCCAGCAGTCCTAACGGGAGGCAGCCCCAGCATTTT. It translates to CASSPNGRQPQHF. Here the CDR3 is joined to the reference TRBV2 and TRBJ1-5 genes, and the full variable domain is: EPEVTQTPSHQVTQMGQEVILRCVPISNHLYFYWYRQILGQKVEFLVSFYNNEISEKSEIFDDQFSVERPDGSNFTLKIRSTKLEDSAMYFCASSPNGRQPQHFGDGTRLSIL.